This T cell receptor beta chain was recovered during a study of molecular identifiers for immune sequencing clone quantification. The study's findings and limits: Among effectors, clones above 20 RNA copies held over 97% of molecules; among naive cells, under 1%.

CD8+CD4-CCR7+CD45RA+ cells were sorted as naive CD8 T cells. In TCRdb, the PCR reads were re-called with MiXCR into one record per CDR3 protein. The top ten hold about 0.84% of the sample, which has about half a million distinct CDR3 sequences, over 20% seen once. The table lists this clonotype with a few counts. Its target is not known. J was trimmed by 3 bases and V by 5 bases; bases with no gene match: 12. The CDR3 is made up of 16 amino acids. Germline assignment: CDR1 SGHTA and CDR2 FQGNSA. The source is a human donor in good health. Some libraries in this study had Jurkat cell RNA spiked in. Sequences were obtained from naive CD8+ T cells from blood, with Jurkat cell RNA spiked in. Subset meaning: FACS-sorted CD8+CD4-CCR7+CD45RA+ naive T cells. The J gene is TRBJ2-7, the V gene TRBV7-2; 8 bases map to TRBD2. The CDR3 here is CASSPSMASGFYEQYF. The CDR3 nucleotides are TGTGCCAGCAGCCCCAGCATGGCTAGCGGGTTCTACGAGCAGTACTTC.